The 18 T cell receptor beta chains reported below all come from one sample, sequenced in a study of blood T cell repertoires in COVID-19 (dated by TCRdb to the early 2020s). The library relied on the immunoSEQ multiplex PCR assay. Drawn from immuneACCESS, this table holds only the in-frame rearrangements with V and J called that TCRdb kept. Clones are partly lost; checked studies trace under half to an unresolved V gene and leave the rest unexplained. The sample table contains 340,000 or so clones; only one count was recorded for 87% of them. The ten biggest clones cover 1% of the sample. Sequencing used peripheral blood. The receptors were gathered from a man between 45 and 60 years old with active or convalescent COVID-19.

The V and J genes are TRBV9 and TRBJ1-6, with 7 bases lining up with TRBD1. Germline loops: CDR1 SGDLS, CDR2 YYNGEE. The CDR3 totals 17 residues. The V and J ends lost 0 bases and 1 base, in that order; junction bases with no gene match: 4. The CDR3 sequence is CASSVGQGRSYNSPLHF. The CDR3 DNA is TGTGCCAGCAGCGTAGGACAGGGCAGGTCCTATAATTCACCCCTCCACTTT. The whole variable domain, filled in from reference TRBV9 and TRBJ1-6, reads DSGVTQTPKHLITATGQRVTLRCSPRSGDLSVYWYQQSLDQGLQFLIQYYNGEERAKGNILERFSAQQFPDLHSELNLSSLELGDSALYFCASSVGQGRSYNSPLHFGNGTRLTVT.

The chain has TRBV7-2 and TRBJ1-1, with 8 nucleotides matching TRBD1. Unmatched junction bases numbered 9, after V lost 6 bases and J lost 3 bases. Germline V gene sequence: CDR1 SGHTA, CDR2 FQGNSA. The CDR3 runs to 15 residues. CDR3 in DNA: TGTGCCAGCAGTCCCGGGACAGGAGCAGACACTGAAGCTTTCTTT. This sequence encodes CASSPGTGADTEAFF.

With regard to this clone: The same CDR3 can be traced to other DNA sequences in this sample. The chain combines TRBV28 with TRBJ2-5; weak D call: TRBD1 (5 bases). The CDR3 is 12 residues long. Germline loops: CDR1 MDHEN, CDR2 SYDVKM. Trimming took 6 bases from V and 4 from J, leaving 9 bases between them. The CDR3 coding sequence is TGTGCCAGCAGGGGGCGCGGAGAGACCCAGTACTTC. Translated, it gives CASRGRGETQYF. Looking up the rest from reference TRBV28 and TRBJ2-5 gives the full variable domain: DVKVTQSSRYLVKRTGEKVFLECVQDMDHENMFWYRQDPGLGLRLIYFSYDVKMKEKGDIPEGYSVSREKKERFSLILESASTNQTSMYLCASRGRGETQYFGPGTRLLVL.

The chain carries TRBV6-4 and TRBJ1-2; 10 bases line up with TRBD1. CDR3 size: 14 residues. The V and J ends lost 2 bases and 6 bases, in that order; junction bases with no gene match: 3. Germline V lookup: CDR1 MRHNA, CDR2 SNTAGT. The DNA of the CDR3 is TGTGCCAGCAGTGACAGACAGGGGGCCGATGGCTACACCTTC. Translation: CASSDRQGADGYTF.

A few counts support this clone. V and J are TRBV7-7 and TRBJ2-2, with D tentatively TRBD2 (5 bases). Per the germline V gene, CDR1 is SSHAT and CDR2 is FNYEAQ (reference sequence). V lost 4 bases and J lost 3, with 9 bases in between. CDR3 length: 14 residues. The CDR3 reads CASSSSSDTGELFF. The CDR3 coding sequence is TGTGCCAGCAGCTCTAGCAGTGACACCGGGGAGCTGTTTTTT.

In this sample, this clone turned up a few times. The rearrangement uses TRBV29-1 and TRBJ1-4; no definite D call. The germline CDR1 and CDR2 sequences are SQVTM and ANQGSEA. There are 13 residues in the CDR3. V lost 7 bases and J 7 bases, leaving 16 bases between the germline ends. The CDR3 loop reads CSAWTSGSEKLFF. CDR3 nucleotides: TGCAGCGCCTGGACCAGTGGGAGTGAAAAACTGTTTTTT.

This clone was seen a single time. The chain has TRBV9 and TRBJ1-2; 10 positions match TRBD1. This CDR3 has 15 amino acids. Trimming cost V 1 base and J 4 bases; bases outside gene matches: 4. Germline-derived CDR1 and CDR2 are SGDLS and YYNGEE. For the CDR3, the DNA is TGTGCCAGCAGCGTATCGGGACAGGGGCCCTATGGCTACACCTTC. Its translation: CASSVSGQGPYGYTF.

This clone was seen a few times. This rearrangement joins TRBV6-5 to TRBJ1-1; no reliable D call. CDR1 MNHEY and CDR2 SVGAGI come from the germline V gene. The CDR3 spans 14 residues. With 5 bases removed from V and 5 bases from J, the gap between germline ends came to 15 bases. The CDR3 protein is CASSLGGGWTEAFF. CDR3 DNA: TGTGCCAGCAGTCTCGGAGGTGGGTGGACTGAAGCTTTCTTT.

The genes are TRBV19 and TRBJ1-1; possibly TRBD1 for D (6 bases). CDR1 is LNHDA, CDR2 SQIVND, per germline (reference sequence). Trimming left V 8 bases short and J 5 bases short, with 18 bases between. The CDR3 is 14 amino acids. Written as DNA, the CDR3 is TGTGCCAGTGTACAAGAGGGAGGGGGTACTGAAGCTTTCTTT. It translates to CASVQEGGGTEAFF.

This clone was detected only once. In nucleotides, the CDR3 is TGTGCCAGCAGCAGCGGGGCAGAGACCCAGTACTTC. Its translation: CASSSGAETQYF. V is TRBV6-6 and J is TRBJ2-5; 7 bases are a match to TRBD2. Germline CDR1 is MNHNY and CDR2 is SVGAGI (reference sequence). This CDR3 region has 12 residues. The J segment lost 4 bases and the V segment lost 6 bases, leaving 2 bases of the junction unmatched.

The rearrangement joins TRBV18 to TRBJ2-5, with D possibly TRBD2 on 6 matching bases. Germline CDR1 KGHSH, CDR2 LQKENI. Trimming cost V 1 base and J 5 bases, with 17 bases left between them. The CDR3 totals 16 residues. Here the CDR3 reads CASSPQGPLSGETQYF. CDR3 nucleotide sequence: TGTGCCAGCTCACCACAAGGTCCCCTTAGCGGCGAGACCCAGTACTTC.

This clone occurred once. V is TRBV20-1 and J is TRBJ2-4; 10 bases are shared with TRBD2. Looked up from germline, CDR1 is DFQATT and CDR2 is SNEGSKA (reference sequence). The CDR3 totals 14 residues. The ends lost 3 bases at V and 4 bases at J; junction bases unmatched: 3. CDR3 loop: CSASLTSGKNIQYF. The DNA for the CDR3 is TGCAGTGCTAGTTTGACTAGCGGGAAAAACATTCAGTACTTC.

The V call is TRBV19, the J call TRBJ1-4; no firm D call. Germline V gene sequence: CDR1 LNHDA, CDR2 SQIVND (reference sequence). The CDR3 is 15 residues long. V was trimmed by 4 bases and J by 0 bases, leaving 9 bases between them. The CDR3 loop is CASSKAGTTNEKLFF. The CDR3 DNA is TGTGCCAGTAGTAAGGCGGGGACAACTAATGAAAAACTGTTTTTT.

The chain is built from TRBV6-5 and TRBJ1-5, with TRBD1 as a possible D gene (5 bases). CDR1 MNHEY and CDR2 SVGAGI come from the germline V gene. The CDR3 is made up of 14 amino acids. V lost 4 bases and J 2 bases, leaving 9 bases between the germline ends. This CDR3 reads CASSFLQGNQPQHF. CDR3 bases: TGTGCCAGCAGTTTCTTACAGGGCAATCAGCCCCAGCATTTT.

Turning to this clone: The same CDR3 also results from other DNA sequences found in this sample. As DNA, the CDR3 is TGCGCCAGCAGCTTGGCAGGGGGACAAGAGACCCAGTACTTC. Protein sequence: CASSLAGGQETQYF. The rearrangement uses TRBV5-1 and TRBJ2-5; the match to TRBD1 covers 7 bases. Germline lookup yields CDR1 SGHRS and CDR2 YFSETQ. CDR3 length equals 14 residues. V lost 0 bases and J lost 2; bases outside the gene matches: 1.

The chain couples TRBV9 to TRBJ1-4, with D unresolved. The germline CDR1 and CDR2 sequences are SGDLS and YYNGEE. This CDR3 is 15 amino acids long. Trimming took off 0 bases at V and 3 bases at J, with 9 bases between the two ends. CDR3 nucleotides: TGTGCCAGCAGCGTAGCTACGAGGGCTAATGAAAAACTGTTTTTT. It yields the protein CASSVATRANEKLFF.

V is TRBV19 and J is TRBJ1-2; D ambiguous. V was trimmed by 4 bases and J by 6 bases, leaving 21 bases between them. CDR1 LNHDA and CDR2 SQIVND come from the germline V gene (reference sequence). The CDR3 covers 16 residues. The CDR3 region has the DNA TGTGCCAGTAGTACTGTCTCGGATGAGGGCGTGAATGGCTACACCTTC. It translates to CASSTVSDEGVNGYTF.

The CDR3 loop is CASNPSDRFYGYTF. CDR3 bases: TGTGCCAGCAACCCCAGCGACAGGTTCTATGGCTACACCTTC. The chain recombines TRBV6-5 with TRBJ1-2, with D perhaps TRBD1 (6 bases). The V gene's germline CDR1 is MNHEY and CDR2 SVGAGI. Trimming left V 7 bases short and J 4 bases short, with 16 bases between. The CDR3 runs 14 residues.